These 11 T cell receptor beta chains originate from one sample sequenced in a study of Graves' ophthalmopathy and Graves' hyperthyroidism. Amplified TCR beta CDR3 regions were obtained using RNA transcripts as template. Second-round multiplex PCR followed a first-round RT-PCR using HTBI primers. TCRdb processed the multiplex PCR reads anew with MiXCR; each CDR3 protein has one entry. The top ten clones hold 3.5% to 4.5% of a sample with about 600,000 distinct CDR3 sequences, approximately 35% of them seen once. Source material: peripheral blood or thyroid tissue (not recorded which). All receptors come from an adult man with Graves' hyperthyroidism.

This clonotype was recorded many times. The V and J genes are TRBV7-8 and TRBJ1-1; possibly TRBD1 for D (6 bases). There are 12 residues in the CDR3. Germline V gene data show CDR1 as SGHVS and CDR2 as FQNEAQ. Deletions cut 5 bases from V and 7 bases from J, with 11 bases between. The CDR3 nucleotides read TGTGCCAGCAGCCAGAGCAGGGGTGAAGCTTTCTTT. This sequence encodes CASSQSRGEAFF.

The chain joins TRBV7-2 to TRBJ2-2, with D perhaps TRBD2 (6 bases). V lost 1 base and J 3 bases, leaving 18 bases between the germline ends. Looked up from germline, CDR1 is SGHTA and CDR2 is FQGNSA. The CDR3 is made up of 18 amino acids. The CDR3 DNA follows: TGTGCCAGCAGCTTAGTTACTGCGGGAAGCCGCTACACCGGGGAGCTGTTTTTT. Translated: CASSLVTAGSRYTGELFF.

This clonotype showed up just a few times. V usage is TRBV20-1 and J usage is TRBJ2-7, with 12 bases identical to TRBD2. Germline V lookup: CDR1 DFQATT, CDR2 SNEGSKA (reference sequence). The CDR3 covers 15 residues. Trimming at V came to 3 bases and at J to 6 bases, leaving 9 bases not matched to a gene. In DNA, the CDR3 is TGCAGTGCTAGTCGGACTAGCGGGATGAATCGCGAGCAGTACTTC. The encoded protein is CSASRTSGMNREQYF.

This clonotype was detected many times. The chain employs TRBV6-5 and TRBJ1-2, with TRBD1 as a possible D gene (5 bases). The CDR3 is 14 amino acids. Trimming took off 8 bases at V and 6 bases at J, with 19 bases between the two ends. Germline V CDR1 and CDR2: MNHEY, SVGAGI. DNA of the CDR3: TGTGCCAGCCGAGTCGGGGGGAGGTATCATGGCTACACCTTC. Amino acid sequence: CASRVGGRYHGYTF.

V usage is TRBV29-1 and J usage is TRBJ2-5; 12 bases are shared with TRBD2. This CDR3 spans 16 amino acids. With 0 bases clipped from V and 5 bases from J, the junction kept 7 bases outside the gene matches. Germline loops: CDR1 SQVTM, CDR2 ANQGSEA. The CDR3 region has the DNA TGCAGCGTTGAAGATGGGCTAGCGGGGGGGATGGAGACCCAGTACTTC. Protein sequence: CSVEDGLAGGMETQYF.

This clonotype was seen just once. Relative to the germline gene, one junction end is altered; a read error may explain this. The V gene is TRBV2, the J gene TRBJ1-6; 7 bases are a match to TRBD1. The CDR3 loop spans 12 amino acids. Per the germline V gene, CDR1 is SNHLY and CDR2 is FYNNEI. In nucleotides, the CDR3 is TGTGCCAGCAGTGATCGGGGGACAGCTACCGAATTT. Protein product: CASSDRGTATEF. Full variable domain (missing parts from reference TRBV2 and TRBJ1-6): EPEVTQTPSHQVTQMGQEVILRCVPISNHLYFYWYRQILGQKVEFLVSFYNNEISEKSEIFDDQFSVERPDGSNFTLKIRSTKLEDSAMYFCASSDRGTATEFGNGTRLTVT.

This chain uses TRBV6-1 with TRBJ1-3; no firm D call. The CDR3 loop spans 14 amino acids. CDR1 and CDR2 (germline): MNHNS, SASEGT. Trimming pared 3 bases from V and 1 base from J, leaving 7 bases between. The DNA for the CDR3 is TGTGCCAGCAGTGATACAATTTCTGGAAACACCATATATTTT. Amino acids: CASSDTISGNTIYF.

Worth noting for this clonotype: Its ends do not fully match the called genes, so a read error is possible. The rearrangement links TRBV7-2 to TRBJ2-5; the match to TRBD2 covers 11 bases. CDR1 is SGHTA and CDR2 is FQGNSA in the germline V gene. The CDR3 totals 15 residues. The CDR3 DNA reads TGTGCCAGCAGCCTAGCACTAGCGGGGGAAGAGACCCAGTACTTC. This codes for CASSLALAGEETQYF.

This chain links TRBV28 with TRBJ1-1; D ambiguous. V gave up 6 bases and J gave up 3 bases, with 17 bases separating them. The CDR3 spans 15 residues. Germline V gene data show CDR1 as MDHEN and CDR2 as SYDVKM. The CDR3 reads CASSAGGIGYTEAFF. In DNA, the CDR3 is TGTGCCAGCAGCGCAGGTGGCATAGGATACACTGAAGCTTTCTTT.

This clonotype occurred a few times. This chain links TRBV3-1 with TRBJ2-7; TRBD1 matches at 10 bases. The CDR3 has 15 amino acids. Germline loops: CDR1 LGHDT, CDR2 YNNKEL (reference sequence). The V segment lost 4 bases and the J segment 6 bases; nucleotides outside the gene matches: 9. CDR3 DNA sequence: TGTGCCAGCAGCCCCCCACCCGGGACAGGGGCCGAGCAGTACTTC. Amino acids: CASSPPPGTGAEQYF.

For the CDR3, the DNA is TGCAGTGCTAGAGATGGCTTGGGCGGGGAGCTGTTTTTT. Its translation: CSARDGLGGELFF. The rearrangement joins TRBV20-1 to TRBJ2-2; D is ambiguous. Germline V lookup: CDR1 DFQATT, CDR2 SNEGSKA (reference sequence). The CDR3 consists of 13 residues. The germline V and J ends were trimmed by 0 bases and 7 bases, with 9 bases remaining between them.